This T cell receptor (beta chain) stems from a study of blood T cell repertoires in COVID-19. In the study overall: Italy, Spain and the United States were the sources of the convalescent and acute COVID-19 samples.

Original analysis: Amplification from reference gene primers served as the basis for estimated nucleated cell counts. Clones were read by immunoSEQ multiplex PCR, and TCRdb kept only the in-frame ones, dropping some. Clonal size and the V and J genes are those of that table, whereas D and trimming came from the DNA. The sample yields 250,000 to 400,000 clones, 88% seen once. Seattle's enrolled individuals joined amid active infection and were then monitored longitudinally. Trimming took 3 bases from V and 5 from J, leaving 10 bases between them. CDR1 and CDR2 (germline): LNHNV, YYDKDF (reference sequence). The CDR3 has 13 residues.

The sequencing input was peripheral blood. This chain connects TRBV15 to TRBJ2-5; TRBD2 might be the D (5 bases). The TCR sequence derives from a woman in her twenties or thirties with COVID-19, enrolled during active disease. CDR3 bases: TGTGCCACCAGCAGCGGACTTTACGAGACCCAGTACTTC. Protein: CATSSGLYETQYF.